This T cell receptor beta chain stems from a study of blood T cells in healthy people across ages. PCR was performed a second time for roughly 6 to 12 cycles using a sample-barcoded 5' primer and a J-beta primer mix. TCRdb re-called the 5' RACE reads with MiXCR, one entry per CDR3 protein. Among approximately 960,000 distinct CDR3 sequences, 25% to 35% were seen once, and the ten largest hold about a tenth. A remark on this clonotype: Its ends do not fully match the called genes, so a read error is possible.

Each of the donors had approximately 10 milliliters of peripheral blood drawn into EDTA-treated Vacutainer tubes. Germline values: CDR1 SGDLS, CDR2 YYNGEE. The CDR3 spans 14 residues. The sample was also reused in another study, on T cells of mothers and their children. According to that study: Donation came from a few healthy Caucasian mothers together with their six children. The study obtained over 8.5 million TCR beta CDR3 reads per mother and 2.5 million to 3.5 million per child.

The V and J genes are TRBV9 and TRBJ2-1; TRBD1 might be the D (6 bases). The receptor was derived from a woman aged 40 to 50 in good health. The sequencing sample was made of blood. This CDR3 reads CASSAGEFYNKQFF. The DNA of the CDR3 is TGTGCCAGCAGCGCAGGGGAATTCTACAATAAGCAGTTCTTC.